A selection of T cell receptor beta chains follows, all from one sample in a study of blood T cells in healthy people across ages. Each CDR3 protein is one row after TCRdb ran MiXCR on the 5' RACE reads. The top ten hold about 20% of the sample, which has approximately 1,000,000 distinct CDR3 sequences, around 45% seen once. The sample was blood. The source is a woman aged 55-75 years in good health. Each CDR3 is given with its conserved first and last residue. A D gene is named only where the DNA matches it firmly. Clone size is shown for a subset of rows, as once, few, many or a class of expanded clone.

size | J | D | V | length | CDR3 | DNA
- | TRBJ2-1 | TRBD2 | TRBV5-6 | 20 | CASSPGGLAGGLQPYNEQFF | TGTGCCAGCAGCCCCGGGGGACTAGCGGGAGGGCTTCAGCCCTACAATGAGCAGTTCTTC
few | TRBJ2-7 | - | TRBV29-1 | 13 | CSVVPRGGGEQYF | TGCAGCGTTGTACCTAGGGGAGGGGGCGAGCAGTACTTC
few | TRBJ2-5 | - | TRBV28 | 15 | CASSLGVGDDETQYF | TGTGCCAGCAGTCTAGGGGTGGGGGATGATGAGACCCAGTACTTC
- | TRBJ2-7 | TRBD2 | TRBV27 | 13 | CASRTSGSIEQYF | TGTGCCAGCCGGACTAGCGGGAGTATCGAGCAGTACTTC
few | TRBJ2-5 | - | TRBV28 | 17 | CASSTRARGVPQETQYF | TGTGCCAGCAGTACCCGGGCCAGGGGGGTCCCTCAAGAGACCCAGTACTTC
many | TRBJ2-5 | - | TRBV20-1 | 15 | CSALVSPPARETQYF | TGCAGTGCCCTAGTAAGCCCACCAGCTAGGGAGACCCAGTACTTC
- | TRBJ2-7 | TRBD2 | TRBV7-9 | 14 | CASSSREAVHEQYF | TGTGCCAGCAGCTCGCGGGAGGCGGTGCACGAGCAGTACTTC
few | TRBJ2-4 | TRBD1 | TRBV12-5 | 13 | CATDRGGENIQYF | TGTGCTACTGACAGGGGAGGAGAAAACATTCAGTACTTC
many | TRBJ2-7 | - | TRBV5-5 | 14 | CASSFDYRSYEQYF | TGTGCCAGCAGCTTCGACTACCGCTCCTACGAGCAGTACTTC
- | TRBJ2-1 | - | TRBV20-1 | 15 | CSASLLPSSYNEQFF | TGCAGTGCTAGTCTACTTCCAAGCTCCTACAATGAGCAGTTCTTC
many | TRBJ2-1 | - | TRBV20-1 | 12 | CSASRSSNEQFF | TGCAGTGCTAGTAGATCTAGCAATGAGCAGTTCTTC
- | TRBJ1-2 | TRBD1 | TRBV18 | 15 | CASSPRGQVMDGYTF | TGTGCCAGCTCACCTCGAGGACAGGTGATGGATGGCTACACCTTC
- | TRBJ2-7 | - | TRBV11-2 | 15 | CASSVGVRGSYEQYF | TGTGCCAGCAGCGTAGGGGTCAGGGGTTCCTACGAGCAGTACTTC
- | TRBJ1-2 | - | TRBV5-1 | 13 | CASSPADVYGYTF | TGCGCCAGCAGCCCCGCGGACGTCTATGGCTACACCTTC
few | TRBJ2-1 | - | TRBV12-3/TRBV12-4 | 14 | CATHETTGYNEQFF | TGTGCCACTCACGAGACCACAGGGTACAATGAGCAGTTCTTC
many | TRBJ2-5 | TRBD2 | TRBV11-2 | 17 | CASSFTGGSSRGETQYF | TGTGCCAGCAGCTTCACGGGAGGTAGCTCGAGGGGAGAGACCCAGTACTTC
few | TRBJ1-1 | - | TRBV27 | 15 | CASSRPSDLWRGAFF | TGTGCCAGCAGCCGACCCTCTGACCTGTGGCGGGGAGCTTTCTTT
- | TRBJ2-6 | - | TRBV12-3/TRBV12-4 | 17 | CASSFWLRGSGANVLTF | TGTGCCAGCAGTTTTTGGTTGAGGGGCTCTGGGGCCAACGTCCTGACTTTC
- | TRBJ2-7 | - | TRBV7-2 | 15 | CASSLGASSAYEQYF | TGTGCCAGCAGCTTAGGGGCGTCGAGCGCCTACGAGCAGTACTTC
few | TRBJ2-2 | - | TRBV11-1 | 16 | CASSGGVGEYTGELFF | TGTGCCAGCAGCGGGGGTGTGGGAGAGTACACCGGGGAGCTGTTTTTT
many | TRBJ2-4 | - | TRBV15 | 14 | CATSSTARGNIQYF | TGTGCCACCAGCTCAACCGCCCGGGGAAACATTCAGTACTTC
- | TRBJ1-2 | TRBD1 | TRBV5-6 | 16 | CASSWTGTGAPRGYTF | TGTGCCAGCAGCTGGACCGGGACAGGGGCCCCTCGGGGCTACACCTTC
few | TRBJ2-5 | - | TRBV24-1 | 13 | CATSDHRASTQYF | TGTGCCACCAGTGATCACAGGGCTTCGACCCAGTACTTC
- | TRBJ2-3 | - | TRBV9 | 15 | CASSVGDGRLDTQYF | TGTGCCAGCAGCGTAGGTGACGGGAGATTAGATACGCAGTATTTT
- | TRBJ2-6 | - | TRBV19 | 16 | CASSRDAPRGANVLTF | TGTGCCAGTAGCCGGGACGCCCCCCGGGGAGCCAACGTCCTGACTTTC
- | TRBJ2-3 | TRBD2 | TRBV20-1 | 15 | CSADQRGSVRDTQYF | TGCAGTGCTGATCAGCGGGGGAGCGTGCGAGATACGCAGTATTTT
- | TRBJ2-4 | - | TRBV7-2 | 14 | CASSLAGGENIQYF | TGTGCCAGCAGCTTAGCGGGTGGAGAAAACATTCAGTACTTC
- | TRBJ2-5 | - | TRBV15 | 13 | CATSSPNIRLPYF | TGTGCCACCAGCAGCCCTAATATAAGGCTCCCGTACTTC
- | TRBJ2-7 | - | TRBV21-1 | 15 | CASSESSELTYEQYF | TGTGCCAGCAGCGAATCTAGCGAATTGACCTACGAGCAGTACTTC
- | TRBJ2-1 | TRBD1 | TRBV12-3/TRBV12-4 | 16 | CACSRTGGSSYNEQFF | TGTGCCTGCAGTCGGACAGGGGGTAGCTCCTACAATGAGCAGTTCTTC
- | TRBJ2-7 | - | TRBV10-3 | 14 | CAISESTGVNEQYF | TGTGCCATCAGTGAATCTACGGGAGTAAATGAGCAGTACTTC
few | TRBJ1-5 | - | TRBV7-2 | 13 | CASSLSAGQPQHF | TGTGCCAGCAGCTTATCGGCCGGACAGCCCCAGCATTTT
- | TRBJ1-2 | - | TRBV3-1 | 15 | CASSPEWGRNYGYTF | TGTGCCAGCAGCCCGGAATGGGGACGGAACTATGGCTACACCTTC
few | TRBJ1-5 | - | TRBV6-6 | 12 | CASSLQSQPQHF | TGTGCCAGCAGTCTCCAAAGTCAGCCCCAGCATTTT
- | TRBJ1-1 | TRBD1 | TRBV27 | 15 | CASSVNRGLWTEAFF | TGTGCCAGCAGTGTAAACAGGGGGCTTTGGACTGAAGCTTTCTTT
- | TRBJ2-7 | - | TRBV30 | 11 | CAWSGNYEQYF | TGTGCCTGGAGTGGTAACTACGAGCAGTACTTC
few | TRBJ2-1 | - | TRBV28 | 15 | CASSFGLSSDNEQFF | TGTGCCAGCAGTTTCGGACTGAGCTCCGACAATGAGCAGTTCTTC
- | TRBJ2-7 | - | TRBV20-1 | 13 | CSASSAGLYEQYF | TGCAGTGCTTCGTCGGCGGGGCTTTACGAGCAGTACTTC
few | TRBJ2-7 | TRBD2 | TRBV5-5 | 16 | CASSLEAQRERNEQYF | TGTGCCAGCAGCTTGGAAGCCCAGCGGGAAAGGAACGAGCAGTACTTC
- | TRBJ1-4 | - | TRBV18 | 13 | CASSPGLNEKLFF | TGTGCCAGCTCACCAGGGTTGAATGAAAAACTGTTTTTT
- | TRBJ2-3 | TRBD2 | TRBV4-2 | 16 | CASSHVSGSEADTQYF | TGTGCCAGCAGCCACGTTAGCGGGAGTGAGGCAGATACGCAGTATTTT
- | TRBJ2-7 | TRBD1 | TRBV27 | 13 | CASGQGAGYEQYF | TGTGCCAGCGGACAGGGGGCGGGCTACGAGCAGTACTTC
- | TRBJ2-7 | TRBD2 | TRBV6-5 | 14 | CASGSTSGRGEQYF | TGTGCCAGCGGTAGTACTAGCGGGAGGGGCGAGCAGTACTTC
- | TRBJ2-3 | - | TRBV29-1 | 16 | CSLRGQGGLVSGTQYF | TGCAGCCTCCGCGGGCAGGGGGGATTAGTGTCAGGTACGCAGTATTTT
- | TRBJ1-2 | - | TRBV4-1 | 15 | CASSQDAGTGYGYTF | TGCGCCAGCAGCCAAGATGCGGGGACCGGCTATGGCTACACCTTC
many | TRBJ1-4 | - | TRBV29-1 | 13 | CSVTGLSNEKLFF | TGCAGCGTAACGGGACTCTCAAACGAAAAACTGTTTTTT
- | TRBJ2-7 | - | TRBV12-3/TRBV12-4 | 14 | CASSWVTEGHEQYF | TGTGCCAGCAGTTGGGTCACAGAGGGACACGAGCAGTACTTC
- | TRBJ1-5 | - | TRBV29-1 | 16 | CSLRDGRMYSNQPQHF | TGCAGCCTGCGGGACGGGCGAATGTATAGCAATCAGCCCCAGCATTTT
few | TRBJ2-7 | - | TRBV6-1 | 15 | CASSEVPGELGEQYF | TGTGCCAGCAGTGAAGTCCCTGGGGAATTGGGCGAGCAGTACTTC
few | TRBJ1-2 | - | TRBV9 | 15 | CASSAGDRTNYGYTF | TGTGCCAGCAGCGCAGGGGACCGCACTAACTATGGCTACACCTTC